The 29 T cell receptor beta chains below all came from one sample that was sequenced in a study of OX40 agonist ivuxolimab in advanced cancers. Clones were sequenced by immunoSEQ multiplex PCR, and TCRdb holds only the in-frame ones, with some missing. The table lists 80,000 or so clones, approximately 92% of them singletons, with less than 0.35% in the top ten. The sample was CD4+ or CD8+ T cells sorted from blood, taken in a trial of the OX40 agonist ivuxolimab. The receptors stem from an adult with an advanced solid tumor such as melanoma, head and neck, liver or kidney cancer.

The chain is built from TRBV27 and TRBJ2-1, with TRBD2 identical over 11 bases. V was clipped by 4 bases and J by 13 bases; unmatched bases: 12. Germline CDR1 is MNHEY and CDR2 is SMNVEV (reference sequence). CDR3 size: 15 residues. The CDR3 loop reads CASSWRNSGLAVQFF. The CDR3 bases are TGTGCCAGCAGTTGGCGCAATTCGGGACTAGCGGTACAGTTCTTC.

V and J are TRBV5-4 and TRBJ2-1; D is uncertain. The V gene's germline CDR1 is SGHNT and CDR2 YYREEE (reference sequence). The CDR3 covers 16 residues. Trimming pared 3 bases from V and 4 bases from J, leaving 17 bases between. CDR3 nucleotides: TGTGCCAGCAGCTGGGATGGGCATCTCAGTTACAATGAGCAGTTCTTC. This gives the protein CASSWDGHLSYNEQFF.

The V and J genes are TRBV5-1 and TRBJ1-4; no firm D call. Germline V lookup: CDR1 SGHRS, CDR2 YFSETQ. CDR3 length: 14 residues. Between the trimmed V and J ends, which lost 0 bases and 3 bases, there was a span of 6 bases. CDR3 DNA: TGCGCCAGCAGCTTGGGGTTGGCTAATGAAAAACTGTTTTTT. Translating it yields CASSLGLANEKLFF.

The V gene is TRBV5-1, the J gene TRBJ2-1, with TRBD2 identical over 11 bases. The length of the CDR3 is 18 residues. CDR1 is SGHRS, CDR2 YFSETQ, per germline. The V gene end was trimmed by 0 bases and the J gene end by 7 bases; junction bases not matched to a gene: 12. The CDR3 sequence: CASSLAPVAGGNSNEQFF. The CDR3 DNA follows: TGCGCCAGCAGCTTGGCCCCTGTAGCGGGGGGGAATTCGAATGAGCAGTTCTTC.

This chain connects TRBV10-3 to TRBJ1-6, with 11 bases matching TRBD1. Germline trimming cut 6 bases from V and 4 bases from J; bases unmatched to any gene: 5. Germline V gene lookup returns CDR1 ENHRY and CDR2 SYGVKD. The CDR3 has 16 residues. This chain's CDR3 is CAISPGTGGYNSPLHF. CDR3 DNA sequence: TGTGCCATCAGCCCCGGGACAGGGGGATATAATTCACCCCTCCACTTT.

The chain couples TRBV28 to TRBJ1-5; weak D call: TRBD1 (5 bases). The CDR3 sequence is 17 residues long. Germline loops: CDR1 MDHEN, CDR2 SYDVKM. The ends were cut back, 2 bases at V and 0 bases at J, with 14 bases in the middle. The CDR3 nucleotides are TGTGCCAGCAGTTTACCCGACAGTTATGCTAGCAATCAGCCCCAGCATTTT. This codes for CASSLPDSYASNQPQHF.

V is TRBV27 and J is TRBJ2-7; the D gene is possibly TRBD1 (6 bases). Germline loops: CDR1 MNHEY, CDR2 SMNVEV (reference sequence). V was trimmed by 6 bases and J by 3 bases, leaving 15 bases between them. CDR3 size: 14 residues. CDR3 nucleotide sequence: TGTGCCAGCAGCAGCGGACAGTCACTCTACGAGCAGTACTTC. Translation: CASSSGQSLYEQYF.

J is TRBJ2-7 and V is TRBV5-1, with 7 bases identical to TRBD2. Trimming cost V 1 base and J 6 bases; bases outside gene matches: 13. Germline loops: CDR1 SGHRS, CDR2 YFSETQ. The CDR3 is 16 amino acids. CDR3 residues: CASSLILSGSGGEQYF. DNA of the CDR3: TGCGCCAGCAGCTTGATCTTGTCCGGTTCGGGAGGCGAGCAGTACTTC.

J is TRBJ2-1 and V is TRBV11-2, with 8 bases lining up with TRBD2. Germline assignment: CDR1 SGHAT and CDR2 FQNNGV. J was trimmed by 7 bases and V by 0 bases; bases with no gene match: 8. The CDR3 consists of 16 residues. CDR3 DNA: TGTGCCAGCAGCTTAGATATGGGGACGGGGGGGAATGAGCAGTTCTTC. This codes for CASSLDMGTGGNEQFF.

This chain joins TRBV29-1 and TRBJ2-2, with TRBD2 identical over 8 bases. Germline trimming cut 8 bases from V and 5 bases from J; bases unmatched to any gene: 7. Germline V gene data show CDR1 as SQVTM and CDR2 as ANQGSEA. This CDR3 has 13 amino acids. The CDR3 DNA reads TGCAGCTTTAGCGGGACTAATACCGGGGAGCTGTTTTTT. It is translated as CSFSGTNTGELFF.

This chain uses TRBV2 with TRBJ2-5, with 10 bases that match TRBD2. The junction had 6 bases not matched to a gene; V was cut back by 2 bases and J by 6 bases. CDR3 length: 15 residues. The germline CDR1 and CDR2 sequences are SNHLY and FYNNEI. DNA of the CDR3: TGTGCCAGCAGTGAATCTAGCGGGAGTTTAAAGACCCAGTACTTC. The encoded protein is CASSESSGSLKTQYF.

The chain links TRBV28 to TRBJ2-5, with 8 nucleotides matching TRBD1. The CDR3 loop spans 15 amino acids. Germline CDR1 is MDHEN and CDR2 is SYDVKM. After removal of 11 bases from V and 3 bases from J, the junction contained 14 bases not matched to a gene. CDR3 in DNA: TGTGCCCACAACTCAATAGGGACAGGTGAAGAGACCCAGTACTTC. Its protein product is CAHNSIGTGEETQYF. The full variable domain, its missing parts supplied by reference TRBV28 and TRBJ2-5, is DVKVTQSSRYLVKRTGEKVFLECVQDMDHENMFWYRQDPGLGLRLIYFSYDVKMKEKGDIPEGYSVSREKKERFSLILESASTNQTSMYLCAHNSIGTGEETQYFGPGTRLLVL.

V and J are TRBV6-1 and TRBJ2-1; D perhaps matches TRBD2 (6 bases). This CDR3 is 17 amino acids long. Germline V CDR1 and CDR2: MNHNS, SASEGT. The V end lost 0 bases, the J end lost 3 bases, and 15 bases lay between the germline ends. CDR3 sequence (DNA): TGTGCCAGCAGTGAAGCGCGGGACCCCGGGGGCTACAATGAGCAGTTCTTC. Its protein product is CASSEARDPGGYNEQFF.

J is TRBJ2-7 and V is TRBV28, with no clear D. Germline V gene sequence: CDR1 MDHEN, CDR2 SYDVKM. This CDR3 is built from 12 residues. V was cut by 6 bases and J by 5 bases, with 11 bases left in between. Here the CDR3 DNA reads TGTGCCAGCAGGCCCTCGGCCCACGAGCAGTACTTC. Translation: CASRPSAHEQYF.

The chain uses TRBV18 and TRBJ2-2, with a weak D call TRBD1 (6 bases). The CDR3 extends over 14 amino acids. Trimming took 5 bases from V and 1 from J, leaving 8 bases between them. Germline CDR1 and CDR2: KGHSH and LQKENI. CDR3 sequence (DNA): TGTGCCAGCTCAAGACAGGAGAACACCGGGGAGCTGTTTTTT. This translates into CASSRQENTGELFF.

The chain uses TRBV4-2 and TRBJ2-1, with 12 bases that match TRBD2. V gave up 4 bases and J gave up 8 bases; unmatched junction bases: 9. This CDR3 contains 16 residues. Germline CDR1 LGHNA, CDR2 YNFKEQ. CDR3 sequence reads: CASSPAGLAGRDEQFF. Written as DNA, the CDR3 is TGTGCCAGCAGCCCGGCTGGACTAGCGGGGAGGGATGAGCAGTTCTTC.

CDR3 loop: CASSSGGQSTDTQYF. In DNA, the CDR3 is TGCGCCAGCAGCTCGGGGGGACAGTCCACAGATACGCAGTATTTT. The J gene is TRBJ2-3, the V gene TRBV5-1, with D possibly being TRBD1 or TRBD2 (7 bases each). V shed 3 bases and J shed 2 bases, with 13 bases lying between them. This CDR3 region has 15 residues. Germline V lookup: CDR1 SGHRS, CDR2 YFSETQ.

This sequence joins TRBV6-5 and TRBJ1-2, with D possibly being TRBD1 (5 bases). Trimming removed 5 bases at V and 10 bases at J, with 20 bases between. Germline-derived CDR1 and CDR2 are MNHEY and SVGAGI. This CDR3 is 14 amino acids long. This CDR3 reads CASSEPGDGRPYTF. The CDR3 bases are TGTGCCAGCAGTGAACCCGGGGACGGAAGACCCTACACCTTC.

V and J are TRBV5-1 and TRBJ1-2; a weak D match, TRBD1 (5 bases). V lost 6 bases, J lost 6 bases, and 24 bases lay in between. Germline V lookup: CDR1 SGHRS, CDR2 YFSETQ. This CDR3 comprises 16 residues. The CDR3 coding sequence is TGCGCCAGCAAACCAGACTCAGGGAAAGGAAGGGATGGCTACACCTTC. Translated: CASKPDSGKGRDGYTF.

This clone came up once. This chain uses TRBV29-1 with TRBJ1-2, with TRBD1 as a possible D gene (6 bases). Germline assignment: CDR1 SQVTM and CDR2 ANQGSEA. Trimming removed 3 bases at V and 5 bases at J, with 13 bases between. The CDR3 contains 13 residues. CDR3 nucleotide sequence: TGCAGCGTTGAGACCAGGGGATTGTATGGCTACACCTTC. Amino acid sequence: CSVETRGLYGYTF.

The CDR3 bases are TGTGCCAGCAGTTTCGGGAGGGGAGCTAACTATGGCTACACCTTC. This encodes CASSFGRGANYGYTF. The V and J genes are TRBV27 and TRBJ1-2, with a possible D match to TRBD1 (5 bases). The germline V gene encodes CDR1 MNHEY and CDR2 SMNVEV (reference sequence). This CDR3 region has 15 residues. The ends were cut back, 3 bases at V and 0 bases at J, with 11 bases in the middle.

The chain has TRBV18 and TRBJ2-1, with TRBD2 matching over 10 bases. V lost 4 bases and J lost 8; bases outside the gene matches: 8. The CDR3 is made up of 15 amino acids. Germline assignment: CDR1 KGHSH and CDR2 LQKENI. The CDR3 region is CASSLGLANSDEQFF. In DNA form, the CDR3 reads TGTGCCAGCTCACTGGGACTAGCGAATTCAGATGAGCAGTTCTTC.

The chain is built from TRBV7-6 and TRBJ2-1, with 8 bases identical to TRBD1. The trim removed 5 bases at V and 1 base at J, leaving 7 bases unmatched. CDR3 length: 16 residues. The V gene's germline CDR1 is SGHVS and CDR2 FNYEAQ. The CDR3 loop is CASSNGQGLSYNEQFF. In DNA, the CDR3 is TGTGCCAGCAGCAACGGACAGGGACTGTCCTACAATGAGCAGTTCTTC.

The CDR3 DNA sequence: TGTGCCATCAGTGAGGGGGTTCTAGCGAGTGAGCAGTACTTC. It translates to CAISEGVLASEQYF. V is TRBV10-3 and J is TRBJ2-7; possible D gene TRBD2, 6 bases. V was cut by 2 bases and J by 7 bases, with 15 bases left in between. Germline values: CDR1 ENHRY, CDR2 SYGVKD. This CDR3 is 14 amino acids long.

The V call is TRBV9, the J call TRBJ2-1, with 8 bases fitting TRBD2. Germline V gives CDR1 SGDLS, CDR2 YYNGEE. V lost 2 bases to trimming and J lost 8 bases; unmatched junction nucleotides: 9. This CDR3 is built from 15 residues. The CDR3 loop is CASSVSGGRFDEQFF. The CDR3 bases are TGTGCCAGCAGCGTTTCGGGGGGGAGGTTTGATGAGCAGTTCTTC.

The CDR3 nucleotides are TGCGCCAGCTTTGACAGCAATGAGCAGTTCTTC. This codes for CASFDSNEQFF. The chain employs TRBV5-1 and TRBJ2-1; possibly TRBD1 for D (5 bases). Looked up from germline, CDR1 is SGHRS and CDR2 is YFSETQ. Trimming took off 7 bases at V and 6 bases at J, with 8 bases between the two ends. This CDR3 contains 11 residues.

As DNA, the CDR3 is TGTGCCAGCAGTGAACTCTCTAGCGGGGGGTCCTACGAGCAGTACTTC. Its translation: CASSELSSGGSYEQYF. The chain carries TRBV6-1 and TRBJ2-7; 11 nucleotides match TRBD2. This CDR3 has 16 residues. Trimming took 2 bases from V and 1 from J; bases not matched to a gene: 4. The germline gives CDR1 MNHNS, CDR2 SASEGT.

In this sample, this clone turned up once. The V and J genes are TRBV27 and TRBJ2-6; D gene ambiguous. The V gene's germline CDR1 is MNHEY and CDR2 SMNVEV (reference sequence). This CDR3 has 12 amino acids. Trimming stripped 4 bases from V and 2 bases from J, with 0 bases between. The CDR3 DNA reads TGTGCCAGCAGTTCTGGGGCCAACGTCCTGACTTTC. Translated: CASSSGANVLTF.

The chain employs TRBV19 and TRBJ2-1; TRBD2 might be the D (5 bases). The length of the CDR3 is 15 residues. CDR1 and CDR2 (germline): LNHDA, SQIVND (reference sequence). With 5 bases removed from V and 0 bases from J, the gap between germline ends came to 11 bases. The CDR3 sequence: CASSLRTHSYNEQFF. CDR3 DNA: TGTGCCAGTAGTCTAAGGACTCACTCCTACAATGAGCAGTTCTTC. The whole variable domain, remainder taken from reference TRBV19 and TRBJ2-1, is DGGITQSPKYLFRKEGQNVTLSCEQNLNHDAMYWYRQDPGQGLRLIYYSQIVNDFQKGDIAEGYSVSREKKESFPLTVTSAQKNPTAFYLCASSLRTHSYNEQFFGPGTRLTVL.